This TCR beta chain was observed in a study of cytomegalovirus exposure and HLA in healthy donors. Each of the donors was a healthy bone marrow donor. Unmatched junction bases numbered 14, after V lost 2 bases and J lost 5 bases. There are 17 residues in the CDR3. Looked up from germline, CDR1 is LNHDA and CDR2 is SQIVND (reference sequence). PCR used 60 Vbeta primers and 13 Jbeta primers. Here immunoSEQ multiplex PCR was the method, and the copy in TCRdb shows in-frame clones only, minus some. The sample includes 80,000 to 95,000 clones, around 75% of them seen just once. This chain joins TRBV19 and TRBJ1-1, with 7 bases fitting TRBD1. This clonotype was obtained from a woman between 40 and 50 years old in good health and CMV-seropositive. Source material: PBMCs. In DNA form, the CDR3 reads TGTGCCAGTAGTATACCCCGACCAGACAGGGTGGTGACTGAAGCTTTCTTT. Translated: CASSIPRPDRVVTEAFF.